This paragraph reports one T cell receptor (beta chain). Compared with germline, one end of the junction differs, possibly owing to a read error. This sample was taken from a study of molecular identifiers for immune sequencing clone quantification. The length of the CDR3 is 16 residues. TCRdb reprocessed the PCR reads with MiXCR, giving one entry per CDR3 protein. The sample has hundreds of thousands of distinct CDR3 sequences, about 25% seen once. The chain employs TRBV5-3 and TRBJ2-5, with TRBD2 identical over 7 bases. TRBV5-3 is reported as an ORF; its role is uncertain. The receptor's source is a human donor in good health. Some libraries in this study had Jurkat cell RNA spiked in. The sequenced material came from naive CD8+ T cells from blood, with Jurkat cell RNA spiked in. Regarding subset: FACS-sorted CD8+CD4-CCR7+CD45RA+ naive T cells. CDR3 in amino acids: CASSPGASGLQEPQYF. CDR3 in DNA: TGTGCCAGCAGCCCTGGTGCTAGCGGCTTACAAGAGCCCCAGTACTTC.